Listed below are T cell receptor beta chains from one sample, sequenced in a study of T cell repertoires in cytomegalovirus infection. These TCRs are of unknown antigen specificity. TCRdb analysed the reads with MiXCR anew, one entry per CDR3 protein. The sample records 750,000 to 950,000 distinct CDR3 sequences, 25% to 30% being singletons. The sample consisted of cultured CD8+ T cells from PBMCs, taken from culture after CMV antigen stimulation. Receptor source: a human donor in good health (CMV status not recorded). Some clones in this sample may be carry-over from other donors' samples. CDR3s include the opening cysteine and the closing phenylalanine or tryptophan. Each record gives: D gene, clone size, J gene, V gene, CDR3 DNA, CDR3 protein. The D gene is left open where the match is weak. Clone size is shown for a subset of rows, as once, few, many or a class of expanded clone.

TRBD1,.,TRBJ2-3,TRBV7-3,TGTGCCAGCAGCTTAACCCCCCTACAGGGGGTTGGCACAGATACGCAGTATTTT,CASSLTPLQGVGTDTQYF
TRBD1,few,TRBJ2-2,TRBV5-1,TGCGCCAGTCGGACAGGGGGCACCGGGGAGCTGTTTTTT,CASRTGGTGELFF
.,.,TRBJ2-1,TRBV7-6,TGTGCTAGCAGCTTATCCGGGACTTATCACAATGAGCAGTTCTTC,CASSLSGTYHNEQFF
.,few,TRBJ1-2,TRBV20-1,TGCAGTGCCCCTCCGGTAGAGGATGGCTACACCTTC,CSAPPVEDGYTF
TRBD1,few,TRBJ1-1,TRBV7-9,TGTGCCAGCAGCCGGCCTCAGGGGGCGGACACTGAAGCTTTCTTT,CASSRPQGADTEAFF
TRBD1,.,TRBJ1-1,TRBV7-3,TGTGCCAGCAGCTTAACTCGACAGGGAAAGACTGAAGCTTTCTTT,CASSLTRQGKTEAFF
.,few,TRBJ2-7,TRBV6-6,TGTGCCAGCAGTTACTCCGCAAGCTCCCCCAGCTACGAGCAGTACTTC,CASSYSASSPSYEQYF
.,few,TRBJ2-2,TRBV4-1,TGCGCCAGTAGCCAACCGACGGGGACCGGGGAGCTGTTTTTT,CASSQPTGTGELFF
.,.,TRBJ1-2,TRBV10-2,TGCGCCAGCAGCCGCGACCGAAAGCCTTATGGCTACACCTTC,CASSRDRKPYGYTF
.,.,TRBJ2-3,TRBV5-6,TGTGCCAGCAGCTTGATTCTAGCGCTGGATACGCAGTATTTT,CASSLILALDTQYF
.,.,TRBJ2-3,TRBV15,TGTGCCACCAGCAGAACAGACTACCCGGATACGCAGTATTTT,CATSRTDYPDTQYF
.,.,TRBJ1-5,TRBV4-3,TGCGCCAGCAGCCTACGACAGACAAGCAATCAGCCCCAGCATTTT,CASSLRQTSNQPQHF
TRBD1,few,TRBJ2-7,TRBV18,TGTGCCAGCTCACCAGGGACAGGGGAGAACGAGCAGTACTTC,CASSPGTGENEQYF
TRBD1,.,TRBJ2-7,TRBV15,TGTGCCACCAGCAGAGGGTGGGGACAGCCGTACGAGCAGTACTTC,CATSRGWGQPYEQYF
.,few,TRBJ2-5,TRBV19,TGTGCCAGTAGTTGGCGGGAGACCCAGTACTTC,CASSWRETQYF
.,.,TRBJ2-1,TRBV27,TGTGCCAGCAGTTTCTTCAGGAGCTCCTACAATGAGCAGTTCTTC,CASSFFRSSYNEQFF
.,.,TRBJ2-2,TRBV27,TGTGCCACCCGGATAGGGGCTCTCACCGGGGAGCTGTTTTTT,CATRIGALTGELFF
TRBD1,few,TRBJ1-1,TRBV27,TGTGCCAGCACCCCGGGACAGGGGTATGACACTGAAGCTTTCTTT,CASTPGQGYDTEAFF
.,.,TRBJ2-2,TRBV9,TGTGCCAGCAGCGTAGAGGGGGAGGACGGGGAGCTGTTTTTT,CASSVEGEDGELFF
.,.,TRBJ2-2,TRBV4-3,TGCGCCAGCAGCCAAGACTGGGGGGGGCCGGGCGGGGAGCTGTTTTTT,CASSQDWGGPGGELFF
TRBD1,.,TRBJ1-2,TRBV6-5,TGTGCCAGCAGTTACTCGGGACAGGGGGCGGGTGGCTACACCTTC,CASSYSGQGAGGYTF
.,.,TRBJ2-7,TRBV2,TGTGCCAGCAGGGGCAACTTCTACGAGCAGTACTTC,CASRGNFYEQYF
.,.,TRBJ1-2,TRBV10-3,TGTGCCTTCCGTCGAGACCTAGATAGCCCCAACTATGGCTACACCTTC,CAFRRDLDSPNYGYTF
TRBD1,.,TRBJ1-1,TRBV10-3,TGTGCCATCAGTGAGCAGGGGGCCGGGGGGAACACTGAAGCTTTCTTT,CAISEQGAGGNTEAFF
.,few,TRBJ1-5,TRBV7-9,TGTGCCAGCAGCCAGGGGCCGACAAGGGGCAATCAGCCCCAGCATTTT,CASSQGPTRGNQPQHF
.,.,TRBJ1-1,TRBV24-1,TGTGCCACCTCTGAAGCGGGGATGAACACTGAAGCTTTCTTT,CATSEAGMNTEAFF
.,.,TRBJ1-2,TRBV10-3,TGTGCCATCAGTGATGGGGGGGCTAACTATGGCTACACCTTC,CAISDGGANYGYTF
.,.,TRBJ2-5,TRBV5-6,TGTGCCAGCAGCTCCGGCCGGGGGGAGACCCAGTACTTC,CASSSGRGETQYF
TRBD2,.,TRBJ2-2,TRBV27,TGTGCCAGCAGTTGGGAAACTAGCGGGACCGGGGAGCTGTTTTTT,CASSWETSGTGELFF
.,.,TRBJ1-2,TRBV12-3/TRBV12-4,TGTGCCAGCAGTTTATGGGGGAATGGCTACACCTTC,CASSLWGNGYTF
.,few,TRBJ2-1,TRBV6-2/TRBV6-3,TGTGCCAGCAGTTTGGGACTTAGCCGACGGGATGAGCAGTTCTTC,CASSLGLSRRDEQFF
.,few,TRBJ1-1,TRBV19,TGTGCCAGTAGTATGAGCGCCTATGCGGGAACTGAAGCTTTCTTT,CASSMSAYAGTEAFF
TRBD1,once,TRBJ2-1,TRBV6-2/TRBV6-3,TGTGCCAGCAGCCCGACAGGGAAGTCGGGCAATGAGCAGTTCTTC,CASSPTGKSGNEQFF
TRBD1,.,TRBJ2-5,TRBV5-1,TGCGCCAGCAGCCACGGACAGGGGCGGAGAGAGACCCAGTACTTC,CASSHGQGRRETQYF
TRBD2,few,TRBJ2-3,TRBV7-6,TGTGCCAGCAGCTACTTAATTCCCGGGACTAGGGGGGGCACAGATACGCAGTATTTT,CASSYLIPGTRGGTDTQYF
.,.,TRBJ2-2,TRBV4-1,TGCGCCAGCAGCCTCCGGGCCACGGACACCGGGGAGCTGTTTTTT,CASSLRATDTGELFF